This T cell receptor beta chain appears in the sequencing data of a study of blood T cell repertoires in COVID-19 (dated by TCRdb to 2020 to 2022). The study in broad terms: Samples covering the acute and convalescent phases of COVID-19 were provided by collaborators in the United States, Italy and Spain. The prospective study material was composed of cDNA or gDNA derived from T cells, B-cell-depleted T cells, or PBMCs. Subjects who had been exposed to COVID-19, were actively infected with it, or had recovered from it provided the deeply sampled blood TCRbeta repertoires that made up the dataset. The repertoires were made available in a free public database intended to serve as a resource for research on the immune response to SARS-CoV-2. Samples came from the ongoing ImmuneRACE study (first 160 participants) plus 1,254 subjects from 6 global collaborators. A de-identified subject ID, COVID-19 status, age in years and sex were almost always included in the sample metadata. Where available, HLA class I and class II types were obtained from metadata supplied by the sample provider rather than from assay-based typing.

The full study reports these points: The quantity of clinical and demographic metadata differed by source and by participant and was supplied without curation.

Sequences LNHDA (CDR1) and SQIVND (CDR2) are obtained from the germline V gene (reference sequence). The junction shows trimming of 6 bases on V and 5 bases on J, and the gene matches do not reach 13 bases of it. From the cysteine up to the phenylalanine, the CDR3 has a length of 16 residues. Here the CDR3 DNA is all that survives: 48 bases in frame from base 1. Note on this clone: It has no known antigen specificity. Base qualities are not at hand, and no much larger clone is one base apart.

Participants in the prospective study were aged roughly 18 to 90 years, lived in approximately 26 United States geographic areas, and enrolled through a virtual design. Cohort assignment in the prospective study relied on participant-reported clinical history from a screening survey and a study questionnaire. Recovered participants in ImmuneRACE Cohort 3 were defined as having two consecutive negative NP/OP PCR tests, clearance from a healthcare professional, or resolution of symptoms. Each participant in the prospective study had whole blood, serum and a nasopharyngeal or oropharyngeal swab collected by mobile phlebotomists. Over a roughly 2-month period, participants in the prospective study had the option of providing additional blood draws and questionnaires. Prospective study blood samples were shipped either frozen or at room temperature before DNA extraction. TCRbeta CDR3 regions were amplified from genomic DNA using the immunoSEQ Assay, a bias-controlled multiplex PCR. The authors processed their data as follows. The number of nucleated cells in each sample was estimated by amplification of reference gene primers within the assay. To quantify the absolute abundance of each unique TCRbeta CDR3 rearrangement, sequence reads were collapsed and filtered. For each sample, productive Simpson clonality was calculated as the square root of Simpson's diversity index across productive rearrangements. TCRdb provides this immuneACCESS table in a form limited to in-frame rearrangements. Some clones are lacking; in checked studies, under half of them reflect an unresolved V gene, and why the rest are absent is not known. V and J calls and clone size follow that table, whereas D and trimming were derived from the DNA. The sample includes 110,000 to 150,000 clones, with around 80% observed a single time. The ten largest clonotypes hold 5.5% to 7% of the sample.

The TCR was taken from a woman aged 45 to 65 who had recovered from COVID-19. Sequencing was done on a sample of PBMCs or T cells enriched from blood (not recorded which). The sequence joins TRBV19 to TRBJ2-5; 9 nucleotides in the junction match TRBD1. The nucleotides read TGTGCCAGTAGCCGAGCCTCGGGACAGGGTTTGGAGACCCAGTACTTC. Its protein is CASSRASGQGLETQYF.